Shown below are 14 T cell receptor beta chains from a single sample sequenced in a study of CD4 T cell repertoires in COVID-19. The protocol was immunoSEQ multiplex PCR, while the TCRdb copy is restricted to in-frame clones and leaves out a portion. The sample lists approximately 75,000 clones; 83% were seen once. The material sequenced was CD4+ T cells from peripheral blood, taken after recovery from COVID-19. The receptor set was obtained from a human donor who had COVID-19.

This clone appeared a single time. The CDR3 is CASSIKGARNTIYF. In nucleotides, the CDR3 is TGTGCCAGCAGCATTAAGGGGGCACGGAACACCATATATTTT. The chain joins TRBV21-1 to TRBJ1-3; TRBD1 reflects the table's D call only, with no check against the DNA. TRBV21-1 is designated a pseudogene. The CDR3 sequence is 14 residues long.

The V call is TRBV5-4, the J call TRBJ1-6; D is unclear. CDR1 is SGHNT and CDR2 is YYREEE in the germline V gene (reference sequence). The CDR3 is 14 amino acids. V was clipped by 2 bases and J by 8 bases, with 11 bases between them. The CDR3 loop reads CASSFSYRDSPLHF. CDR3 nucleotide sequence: TGTGCCAGCAGCTTCTCGTATAGGGATTCACCCCTCCACTTT.

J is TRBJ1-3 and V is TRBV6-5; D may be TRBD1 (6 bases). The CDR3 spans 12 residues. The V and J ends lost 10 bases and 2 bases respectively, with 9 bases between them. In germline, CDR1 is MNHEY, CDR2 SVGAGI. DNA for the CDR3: TGTGCCATGCGGACAGCTGGAAACACCATATATTTT. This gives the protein CAMRTAGNTIYF.

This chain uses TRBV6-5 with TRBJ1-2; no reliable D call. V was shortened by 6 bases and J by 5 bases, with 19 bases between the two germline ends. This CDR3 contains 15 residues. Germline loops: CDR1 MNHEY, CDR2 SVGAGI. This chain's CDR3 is CASSNLGLLKYGYTF. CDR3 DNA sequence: TGTGCCAGCAGCAACTTAGGACTCTTAAAATATGGCTACACCTTC.

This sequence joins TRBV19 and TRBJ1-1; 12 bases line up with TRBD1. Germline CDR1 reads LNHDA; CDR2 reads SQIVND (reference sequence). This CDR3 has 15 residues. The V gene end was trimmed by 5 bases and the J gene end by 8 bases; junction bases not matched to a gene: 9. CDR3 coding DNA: TGTGCCAGTAGTCTACAAAGGGACAGGGGGCCCGAAGCTTTCTTT. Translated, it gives CASSLQRDRGPEAFF. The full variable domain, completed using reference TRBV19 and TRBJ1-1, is DGGITQSPKYLFRKEGQNVTLSCEQNLNHDAMYWYRQDPGQGLRLIYYSQIVNDFQKGDIAEGYSVSREKKESFPLTVTSAQKNPTAFYLCASSLQRDRGPEAFFGQGTRLTVV.

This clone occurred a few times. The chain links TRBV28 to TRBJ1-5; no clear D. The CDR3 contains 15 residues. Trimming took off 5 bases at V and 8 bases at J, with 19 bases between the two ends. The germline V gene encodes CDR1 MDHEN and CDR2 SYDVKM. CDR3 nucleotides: TGTGCCAGCAGTCCCCCGGGCCTGTCGGTAGAGCCCCAGCATTTT. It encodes CASSPPGLSVEPQHF.

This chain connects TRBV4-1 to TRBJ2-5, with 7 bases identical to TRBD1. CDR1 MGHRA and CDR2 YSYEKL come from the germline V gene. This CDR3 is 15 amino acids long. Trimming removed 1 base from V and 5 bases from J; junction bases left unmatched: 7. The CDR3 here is CASSQAVGGRETQYF. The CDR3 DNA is TGCGCCAGCAGCCAAGCGGTAGGGGGCAGGGAGACCCAGTACTTC.

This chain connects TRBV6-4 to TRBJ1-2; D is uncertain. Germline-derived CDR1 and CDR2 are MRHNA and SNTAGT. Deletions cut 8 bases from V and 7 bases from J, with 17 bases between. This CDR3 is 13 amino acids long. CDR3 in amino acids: CASESAVGSGYTF. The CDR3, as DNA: TGTGCCAGCGAATCCGCCGTGGGCAGTGGCTACACCTTC.

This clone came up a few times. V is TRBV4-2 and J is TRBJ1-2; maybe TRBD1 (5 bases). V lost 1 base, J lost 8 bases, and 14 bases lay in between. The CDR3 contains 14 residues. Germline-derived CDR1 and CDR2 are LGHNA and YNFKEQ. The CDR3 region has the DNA TGTGCCAGCAGCCAAGGTGACGACAGTCGCGGCTACACCTTC. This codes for CASSQGDDSRGYTF.

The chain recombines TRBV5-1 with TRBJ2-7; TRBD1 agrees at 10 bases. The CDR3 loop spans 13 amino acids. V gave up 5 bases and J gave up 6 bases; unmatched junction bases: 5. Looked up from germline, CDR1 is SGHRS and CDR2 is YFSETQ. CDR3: CASRWDRGSEQYF. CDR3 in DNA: TGCGCCAGCAGATGGGACAGGGGTAGCGAGCAGTACTTC.

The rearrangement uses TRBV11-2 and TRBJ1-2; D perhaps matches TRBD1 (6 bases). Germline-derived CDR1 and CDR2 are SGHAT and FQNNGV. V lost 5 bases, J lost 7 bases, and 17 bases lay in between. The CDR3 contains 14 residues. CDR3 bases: TGTGCCAGCAGCCCTGGGGGGGAAGGGGGTGGCTACACCTTC. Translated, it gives CASSPGGEGGGYTF.

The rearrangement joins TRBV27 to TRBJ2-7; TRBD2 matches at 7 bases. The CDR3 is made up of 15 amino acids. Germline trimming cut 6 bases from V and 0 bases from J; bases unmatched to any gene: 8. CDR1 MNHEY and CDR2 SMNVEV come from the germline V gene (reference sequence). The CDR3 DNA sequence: TGTGCCAGCAGCACGGGGGGATCTGGCTCCTACGAGCAGTACTTC. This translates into CASSTGGSGSYEQYF.

The DNA for the CDR3 is TGCGCCAGCAGCCAAGATGTGCGTGGGGGTAGGGGCGGGGAGCTGTTTTTT. Amino acid sequence: CASSQDVRGGRGGELFF. The chain uses TRBV4-1 and TRBJ2-2; D may match TRBD1 or TRBD2 (5 bases each). The CDR3 is 17 amino acids. V dropped 0 bases and J dropped 7 bases, with 18 bases sitting between them. Germline CDR1 reads MGHRA; CDR2 reads YSYEKL.

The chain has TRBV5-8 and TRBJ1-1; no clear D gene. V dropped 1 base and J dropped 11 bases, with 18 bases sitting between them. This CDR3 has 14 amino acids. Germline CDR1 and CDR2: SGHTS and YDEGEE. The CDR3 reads CASSLSVGLILAFF. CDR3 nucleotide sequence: TGTGCCAGCAGCTTGAGTGTAGGGCTGATTCTGGCTTTCTTT.